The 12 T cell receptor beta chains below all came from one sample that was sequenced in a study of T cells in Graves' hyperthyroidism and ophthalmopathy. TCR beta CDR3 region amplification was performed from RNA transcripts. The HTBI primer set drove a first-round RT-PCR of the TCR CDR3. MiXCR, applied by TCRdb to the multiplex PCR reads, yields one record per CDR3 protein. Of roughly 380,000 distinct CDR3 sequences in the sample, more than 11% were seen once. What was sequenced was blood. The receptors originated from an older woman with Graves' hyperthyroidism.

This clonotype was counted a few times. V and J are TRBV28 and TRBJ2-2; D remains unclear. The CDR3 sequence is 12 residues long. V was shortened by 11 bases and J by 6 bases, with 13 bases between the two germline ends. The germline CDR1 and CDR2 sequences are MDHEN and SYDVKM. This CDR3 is CAHLDRAGELFF. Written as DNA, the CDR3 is TGTGCCCATTTGGATCGTGCCGGGGAGCTGTTTTTT.

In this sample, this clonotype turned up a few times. CDR3 region: CASSGTSGPGLTDTQYF. The CDR3 DNA follows: TGTGCCAGCAGCGGGACTAGCGGGCCGGGCCTCACAGATACGCAGTATTTT. The chain is built from TRBV5-4 and TRBJ2-3; 12 bases match TRBD2. The CDR3 spans 17 residues. From germline, CDR1 is SGHNT and CDR2 YYREEE (reference sequence). Germline trimming cut 4 bases from V and 2 bases from J; bases unmatched to any gene: 8.

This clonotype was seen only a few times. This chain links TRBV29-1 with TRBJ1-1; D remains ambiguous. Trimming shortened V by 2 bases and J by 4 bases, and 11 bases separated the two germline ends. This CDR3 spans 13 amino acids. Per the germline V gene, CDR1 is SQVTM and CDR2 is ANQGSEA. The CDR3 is CSVETGGGTEAFF. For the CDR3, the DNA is TGCAGCGTTGAAACGGGTGGCGGCACTGAAGCTTTCTTT.

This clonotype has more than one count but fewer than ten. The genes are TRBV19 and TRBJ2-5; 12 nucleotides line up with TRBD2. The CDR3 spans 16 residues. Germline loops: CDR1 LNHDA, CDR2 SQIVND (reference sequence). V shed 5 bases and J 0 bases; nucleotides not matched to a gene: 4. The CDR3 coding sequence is TGTGCCAGTAGTTCTAGCGGGAGGGCTTACCAAGAGACCCAGTACTTC. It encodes CASSSSGRAYQETQYF.

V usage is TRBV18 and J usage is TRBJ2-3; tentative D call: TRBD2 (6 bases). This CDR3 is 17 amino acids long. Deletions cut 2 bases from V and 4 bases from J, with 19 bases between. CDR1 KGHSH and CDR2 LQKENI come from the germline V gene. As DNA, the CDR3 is TGTGCCAGCTCACCAAACCCCGGCGGGATGGGCCCAGATACGCAGTATTTT. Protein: CASSPNPGGMGPDTQYF.

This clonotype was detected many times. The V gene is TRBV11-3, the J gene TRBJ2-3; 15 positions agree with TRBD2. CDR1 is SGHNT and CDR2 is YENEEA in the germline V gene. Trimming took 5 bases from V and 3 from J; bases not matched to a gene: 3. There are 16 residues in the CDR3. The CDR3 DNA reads TGTGCCAGCAGCCCAGGGACTAGCGGGAGGACAGATACGCAGTATTTT. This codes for CASSPGTSGRTDTQYF.

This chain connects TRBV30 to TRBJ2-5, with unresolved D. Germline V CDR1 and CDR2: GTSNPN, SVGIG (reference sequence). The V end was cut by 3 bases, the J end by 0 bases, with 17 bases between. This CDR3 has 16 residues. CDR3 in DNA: TGTGCCTGGAGCTCCTCAAGAACAAATTACCAAGAGACCCAGTACTTC. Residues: CAWSSSRTNYQETQYF.

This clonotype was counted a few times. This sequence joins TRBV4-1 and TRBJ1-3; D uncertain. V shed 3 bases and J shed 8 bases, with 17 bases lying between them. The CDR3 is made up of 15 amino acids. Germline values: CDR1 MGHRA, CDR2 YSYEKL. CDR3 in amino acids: CASSQNGVGKDTIYF. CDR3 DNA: TGCGCCAGCAGCCAGAACGGGGTTGGGAAGGACACCATATATTTT.

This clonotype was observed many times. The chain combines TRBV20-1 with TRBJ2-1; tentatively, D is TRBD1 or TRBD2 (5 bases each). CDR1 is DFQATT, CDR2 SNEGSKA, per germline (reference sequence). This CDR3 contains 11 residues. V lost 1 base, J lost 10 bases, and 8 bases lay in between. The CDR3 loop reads CSARGGGEQFF. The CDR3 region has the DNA TGCAGTGCTAGAGGGGGCGGGGAGCAGTTCTTC.

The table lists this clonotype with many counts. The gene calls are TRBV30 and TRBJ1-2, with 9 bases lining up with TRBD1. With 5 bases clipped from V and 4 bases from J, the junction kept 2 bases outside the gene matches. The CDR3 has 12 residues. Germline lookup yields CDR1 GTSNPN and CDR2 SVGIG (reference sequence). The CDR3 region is CAWLTGGYGYTF. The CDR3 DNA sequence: TGTGCCTGGTTGACAGGGGGCTATGGCTACACCTTC.

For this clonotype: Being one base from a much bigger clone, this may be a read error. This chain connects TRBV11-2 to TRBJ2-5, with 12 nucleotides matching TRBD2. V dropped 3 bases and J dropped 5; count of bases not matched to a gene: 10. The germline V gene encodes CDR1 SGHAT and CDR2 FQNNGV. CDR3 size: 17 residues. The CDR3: CASSFSETSGSFETQYF. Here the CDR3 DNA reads TGTGCCAGCAGCTTCTCCGAGACTAGCGGGAGTTTTGAGACCCAGTACTTC.

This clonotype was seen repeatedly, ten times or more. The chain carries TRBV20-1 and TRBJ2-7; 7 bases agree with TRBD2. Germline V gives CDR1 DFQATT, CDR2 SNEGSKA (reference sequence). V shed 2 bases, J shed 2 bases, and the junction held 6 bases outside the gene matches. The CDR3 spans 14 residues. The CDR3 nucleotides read TGCAGTGCTAGATCGTCTAGCGGTACCTACGAGCAGTACTTC. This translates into CSARSSSGTYEQYF.